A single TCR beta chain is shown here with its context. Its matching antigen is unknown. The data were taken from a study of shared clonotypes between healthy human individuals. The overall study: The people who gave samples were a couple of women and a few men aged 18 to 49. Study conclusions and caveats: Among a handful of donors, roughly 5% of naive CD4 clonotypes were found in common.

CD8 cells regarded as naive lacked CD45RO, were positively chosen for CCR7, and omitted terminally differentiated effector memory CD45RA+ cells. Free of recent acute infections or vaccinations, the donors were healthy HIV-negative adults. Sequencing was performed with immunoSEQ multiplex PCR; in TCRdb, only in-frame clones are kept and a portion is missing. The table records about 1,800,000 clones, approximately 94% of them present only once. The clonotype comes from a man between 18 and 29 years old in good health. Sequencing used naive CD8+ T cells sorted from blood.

This CDR3 is CASSLSRDSLTGELFF. CDR3 in DNA: TGTGCCAGCAGCTTATCGAGGGACAGTTTAACCGGGGAGCTGTTTTTT. V usage is TRBV11-2 and J usage is TRBJ2-2; TRBD1 matches at 7 bases. Trimming cost V 2 bases and J 5 bases; bases outside gene matches: 8. The germline V gene has CDR1 SGHAT and CDR2 FQNNGV. The CDR3 runs to 16 residues.